Here is one T cell receptor beta chain with its context. Generated by immunoSEQ multiplex PCR, the TCRdb table keeps only in-frame clones and is missing some. The sample contains around 330,000 clones, approximately 88% of which appear only once. The germline CDR1 and CDR2 sequences are KGHSH and LQKENI. V dropped 6 bases and J dropped 4 bases, with 16 bases sitting between them. CDR3 length: 15 amino acids. This record belongs to a study of blood T cell repertoires in COVID-19. The sequenced material came from peripheral blood. V gene TRBV18 combines with J gene TRBJ2-4; D unclear. This TCR was recovered from a woman aged 25 to 39 with COVID-19, enrolled during active disease. CDR3 coding DNA: TGTGCCAGCTCGCCCCCAACGCGAGAAAAAAACATTCAGTACTTC. Translated, it gives CASSPPTREKNIQYF. The complete variable domain, with remaining parts taken from reference TRBV18 and TRBJ2-4, reads NAGVMQNPRHLVRRRGQEARLRCSPMKGHSHVYWYRQLPEEGLKFMVYLQKENIIDESGMPKERFSAEFPKEGPSILRIQQVVRGDSAAYFCASSPPTREKNIQYFGAGTRLSVL.